A selection of T cell receptor beta chains follows, all from one sample in a study of T cell responses to AZD1222 COVID-19 vaccine. Libraries were prepared by immunoSEQ multiplex PCR; TCRdb keeps only in-frame clonotypes and omits some of them. The table shows some 86,000 clones, with around 84% occurring only once. The sample consisted of peripheral blood, taken on day 0 of AZD1222 vaccination. The receptors originated from an adult in good health. Both conserved end residues are part of each CDR3.

cdr3_length j_call v_call cdr3_aa
13 TRBJ2-3 TRBV11-1 CASSGGGTDTQYF
10 TRBJ2-7 TRBV28 CASYLYEQYF
13 TRBJ1-2 TRBV12-3/TRBV12-4 CASSRGQNYGYTF
13 TRBJ2-7 TRBV30 CAWSVQPSYEQYF
15 TRBJ2-3 TRBV19 CASSKGRGGTDTQYF
13 TRBJ1-5 TRBV3-1/TRBV3-2 CASSPGGGQPQHF
15 TRBJ2-1 TRBV24-1 CATSDPGGENNEQFF
12 TRBJ1-2 TRBV3-1/TRBV3-2 CASSQEGYGYTF
15 TRBJ1-5 TRBV19 CASSNAGGSNQPQHF
13 TRBJ2-5 TRBV7-2 CASKGGYQETQYF
14 TRBJ2-4 TRBV2 CASPLAPAKNIQYF
16 TRBJ2-7 TRBV5-1 CASSLSPGQGSYEQYF
15 TRBJ1-2 TRBV5-8 CASSSTAGRVYGYTF
13 TRBJ1-2 TRBV28 CASIEQGARGYTF
14 TRBJ2-1 TRBV19 CASSIQRGNNEQFF
15 TRBJ2-6 TRBV9 CASSVLFAGANVLTF
18 TRBJ1-3 TRBV5-1 CASSLVGTIRDRKNTIYF
16 TRBJ2-2 TRBV19 CASSTSGTWNTGELFF
12 TRBJ1-2 TRBV2 CASSVGLNGYTF
12 TRBJ1-6 TRBV28 CASSLRVSPLHF
14 TRBJ1-5 TRBV5-6 CASSLGSFNQPQHF
13 TRBJ1-2 TRBV6-5 CASSPGGIYGYTF
14 TRBJ2-3 TRBV3-1/TRBV3-2 CASSNRDSLNTQYF
15 TRBJ1-1 TRBV6-5 CASSKPGQGGTEAFF
12 TRBJ2-7 TRBV11-2 CASSSQGLEQYF
13 TRBJ2-5 TRBV3-1/TRBV3-2 CASSQDSGKTQYF
15 TRBJ2-1 TRBV18 CASSPGQQPYNEQFF
13 TRBJ1-1 TRBV6-5 CASSYEGRAEAFF
12 TRBJ2-3 TRBV19 CASSVSTDTQYF
14 TRBJ2-1 TRBV5-5 CASSSGLAGTEQFF
15 TRBJ2-2 TRBV30 CAWTSWRGQIGELFF
16 TRBJ2-1 TRBV7-8 CASSVPGTSGGDEQFF
13 TRBJ2-7 TRBV5-1 CASSRDSIYEQYF
15 TRBJ1-3 TRBV18 CASSRDRDLGNTIYF
16 TRBJ1-5 TRBV28 CASSLNGRGTNQPQHF
14 TRBJ1-6 TRBV19 CASSISQGGSPLHF
13 TRBJ2-7 TRBV10-2 CASTSQGTYEQYF
16 TRBJ1-1 TRBV20-1 CSASSLRGEGGTEAFF
12 TRBJ2-1 TRBV12-3/TRBV12-4 CASTERGNEQFF
12 TRBJ1-2 TRBV15 CATSRDRDPYTF
15 TRBJ2-5 TRBV2 CAGARGAGGLETQYF